The 22 T cell receptor beta chains reported below all come from one sample, sequenced in a study of T cells in Graves' hyperthyroidism and ophthalmopathy. The TCR beta CDR3 regions underwent amplification using RNA transcripts as the source. RT-PCR in the first round (using the HTBI primer set) targeted the TCR CDR3. TCRdb passed the multiplex PCR reads through MiXCR, listing each CDR3 protein once. The repertoire has more than 500,000 distinct CDR3 sequences, 15% to 20% of them found once; the top ten carry around 4%. Sequenced sample: blood. The receptor source for this set is a woman aged 25 to 39 with Graves' hyperthyroidism.

The J gene is TRBJ1-2, the V gene TRBV6-1; 10 bases are shared with TRBD1. CDR1 is MNHNS and CDR2 is SASEGT in the germline V gene. The CDR3 is 18 amino acids. V shed 5 bases and J 2 bases; nucleotides not matched to a gene: 14. The CDR3 DNA sequence: TGTGCCAGCAGTCGCAGCCGGGACAGGGGTTCAGAAAACTATGGCTACACCTTC. It translates to CASSRSRDRGSENYGYTF.

This chain joins TRBV7-8 and TRBJ2-3; possibly TRBD1 for D (5 bases). Germline V gene lookup returns CDR1 SGHVS and CDR2 FQNEAQ. The CDR3 is 15 amino acids. The V end was cut by 5 bases, the J end by 1 base, with 13 bases between. CDR3: CASSTGIVGTDTQYF. The CDR3 DNA reads TGTGCCAGCAGCACAGGCATCGTGGGCACAGATACGCAGTATTTT.

This clonotype came up many times. This may be a read error, as it is one base from a much larger clone. The J gene is TRBJ2-1, the V gene TRBV7-3, with D uncertain. Germline loops: CDR1 SGHTA, CDR2 FQGTGA. The V gene lost 3 bases and the J gene lost 0 bases, with 9 bases spanning the gap. This CDR3 is built from 15 residues. Here the CDR3 DNA reads TGTGCCAGCAGCTTTAGCAGGAGCTCCTACAATGAGCAGTTCTTC. It codes for CASSFSRSSYNEQFF.

CDR3 residues: CASRNAYRGPEQREQFF. The CDR3 nucleotides are TGTGCCAGCAGAAACGCCTATAGGGGACCCGAGCAGCGTGAGCAGTTCTTC. This chain links TRBV28 with TRBJ2-1, with D possibly called TRBD1 or TRBD2 (5 bases each). With 6 bases removed from V and 9 bases from J, the gap between germline ends came to 27 bases. In germline, CDR1 is MDHEN, CDR2 SYDVKM. The CDR3 is 17 amino acids.

This clonotype was observed at least ten times. The chain joins TRBV28 to TRBJ1-5; no clear D. CDR1 and CDR2 from the germline V gene are MDHEN and SYDVKM. The CDR3 consists of 16 residues. V was trimmed by 3 bases and J by 0 bases, leaving 12 bases between them. CDR3 sequence: CASSFFSPHSNQPQHF. DNA of the CDR3: TGTGCCAGCAGTTTCTTCAGTCCCCATAGCAATCAGCCCCAGCATTTT.

In this sample, this clonotype turned up many times. The gene calls are TRBV11-2 and TRBJ2-7, with TRBD2 identical over 10 bases. CDR3 length equals 12 residues. CDR1 SGHAT and CDR2 FQNNGV come from the germline V gene. Germline trimming cut 5 bases from V and 7 bases from J; bases unmatched to any gene: 2. The CDR3 sequence is CASSQTSGEQYF. Here the CDR3 DNA reads TGTGCCAGCAGCCAGACTAGCGGGGAGCAGTACTTC.

The chain carries TRBV7-9 and TRBJ1-1; D call uncertain. CDR1 is SEHNR and CDR2 is FQNEAQ in the germline V gene (reference sequence). This CDR3 is built from 11 residues. V shed 5 bases and J shed 8 bases, with 9 bases lying between them. CDR3 sequence: CASSPTWEAFF. The CDR3 DNA is TGTGCCAGCAGCCCAACATGGGAAGCTTTCTTT.

This clonotype was detected a few times. The J gene is TRBJ2-3, the V gene TRBV6-1, with unresolved D. The V end was cut by 6 bases, the J end by 0 bases, with 10 bases between. The CDR3 runs 14 residues. CDR1 and CDR2 from the germline V gene are MNHNS and SASEGT. Here the CDR3 reads CASRGAASTDTQYF. Here the CDR3 DNA reads TGTGCCAGCAGAGGCGCAGCTAGCACAGATACGCAGTATTTT.

This clonotype was counted many times. The chain couples TRBV7-9 to TRBJ2-7, with a weak D call TRBD1 (6 bases). The V gene's germline CDR1 is SEHNR and CDR2 FQNEAQ (reference sequence). Trimming cost V 10 bases and J 2 bases, with 15 bases left between them. The CDR3 has 13 residues. Here the CDR3 DNA reads TGTGCCACCCTAGACAGGCTCACCTACGAGCAGTACTTC. Translating it yields CATLDRLTYEQYF.

This clonotype was recorded a few times. The chain couples TRBV20-1 to TRBJ2-5; the D gene is possibly TRBD2 (6 bases). From germline, CDR1 is DFQATT and CDR2 SNEGSKA (reference sequence). V dropped 3 bases and J dropped 2 bases, with 13 bases sitting between them. The CDR3 spans 14 residues. The CDR3 spells CSARGGAQQETQYF. For the CDR3, the DNA is TGCAGTGCTAGGGGCGGGGCTCAACAAGAGACCCAGTACTTC.

The chain is built from TRBV20-1 and TRBJ2-7; D is perhaps TRBD2 (5 bases). The CDR3 is 14 amino acids. The germline gives CDR1 DFQATT, CDR2 SNEGSKA (reference sequence). V was trimmed by 3 bases and J by 2 bases, leaving 14 bases between them. CDR3 region: CSASSDSAPYEQYF. The CDR3 nucleotides are TGCAGTGCTAGTTCGGACTCGGCCCCCTACGAGCAGTACTTC.

The genes are TRBV29-1 and TRBJ2-2; 9 bases are a match to TRBD2. Germline V gene lookup returns CDR1 SQVTM and CDR2 ANQGSEA. The CDR3 contains 16 residues. After removal of 5 bases from V and 1 base from J, the junction contained 8 bases not matched to a gene. CDR3 sequence reads: CSVYFPAGGNTGELFF. In DNA, the CDR3 is TGCAGCGTTTACTTTCCAGCGGGAGGGAACACCGGGGAGCTGTTTTTT.

The chain joins TRBV19 to TRBJ2-7, with a possible D match to TRBD2 (5 bases). The CDR3 is made up of 14 amino acids. With 3 bases removed from V and 2 bases from J, the gap between germline ends came to 11 bases. Germline CDR1 LNHDA, CDR2 SQIVND (reference sequence). The CDR3 DNA reads as TGTGCCAGTAGTATGGGAGACGGAACCTACGAGCAGTACTTC. Translation: CASSMGDGTYEQYF. Combining the CDR3 with reference TRBV19 and TRBJ2-7 gives the whole variable domain DGGITQSPKYLFRKEGQNVTLSCEQNLNHDAMYWYRQDPGQGLRLIYYSQIVNDFQKGDIAEGYSVSREKKESFPLTVTSAQKNPTAFYLCASSMGDGTYEQYFGPGTRLTVT.

A word on this clonotype: The junction does not match germline at one end; this may be a read error. The V call is TRBV30, the J call TRBJ1-1, with D unclear. The germline CDR1 and CDR2 sequences are GTSNPN and SVGIG (reference sequence). This CDR3 region has 12 residues. The CDR3 nucleotides read TGTGCCTGGAGTGTTGACCCCTCTGGGGTCGTCTTT. Protein product: CAWSVDPSGVVF. Full variable domain (remainder filled in from reference TRBV30 and TRBJ1-1): SQTIHQWPATLVQPVGSPLSLECTVEGTSNPNLYWYRQAAGRGLQLLFYSVGIGQISSEVPQNLSASRPQDRQFILSSKKLLLSDSGFYLCAWSVDPSGVVFGQGTRLTVV.

This clonotype showed up just once. The V gene is TRBV20-1, the J gene TRBJ1-5; 9 nucleotides line up with TRBD1. This CDR3 spans 17 amino acids. The junction had 12 bases not matched to a gene; V was cut back by 6 bases and J by 0 bases. Germline values: CDR1 DFQATT, CDR2 SNEGSKA (reference sequence). CDR3 coding DNA: TGCAGTGCCCAACCCCGGGACAGGGTTTTTAGCAATCAGCCCCAGCATTTT. Protein sequence: CSAQPRDRVFSNQPQHF.

A note on this clonotype: This sequence may be a read error, since a much larger clone differs from it by one base. J is TRBJ2-1 and V is TRBV27; 12 positions agree with TRBD2. The CDR3 has 15 residues. Per the germline V gene, CDR1 is MNHEY and CDR2 is SMNVEV (reference sequence). Here the CDR3 reads CASSPTSGRSNEQSF. CDR3 nucleotides: TGTGCCAGCAGTCCGACTAGCGGGAGAAGCAATGAGCAGTCCTTC.

This clonotype was counted at least ten times. The chain is built from TRBV5-1 and TRBJ2-1; possibly TRBD2 for D (5 bases). From germline, CDR1 is SGHRS and CDR2 YFSETQ. V lost 4 bases and J 4 bases, leaving 12 bases between the germline ends. This CDR3 region has 14 residues. This CDR3 reads CASSAYGLYNEQFF. CDR3 in DNA: TGCGCCAGCAGCGCTTACGGACTTTACAATGAGCAGTTCTTC.

At least ten counts were recorded for this clonotype. The rearrangement links TRBV27 to TRBJ2-1; TRBD2 aligns across 9 bases. V lost 5 bases and J lost 9; bases outside the gene matches: 8. Germline CDR1 MNHEY, CDR2 SMNVEV (reference sequence). The CDR3 covers 14 residues. CDR3 bases: TGTGCCAGCAGTATAGCGGGAGTTTTGGGTGAGCAGTTCTTC. Translating it yields CASSIAGVLGEQFF.

Notes on this clonotype: This may be a read error: a much more frequent sequence differs by one nucleotide. The CDR3 DNA is TGCGCCAGCAGTTTTGAGGAGCATTTTGGGGAGCAGTACTTC. Its translation is CASSFEEHFGEQYF. This chain links TRBV5-1 with TRBJ2-7; unclear D gene. Trimming left V 5 bases short and J 7 bases short, with 19 bases between. The CDR3 has 14 amino acids. CDR1 is SGHRS, CDR2 YFSETQ, per germline.

This clonotype has more than one count but fewer than ten. The genes are TRBV6-6 and TRBJ2-7; 10 positions agree with TRBD1. Trimming cost V 2 bases and J 3 bases; bases outside gene matches: 4. This CDR3 comprises 15 residues. Germline V lookup: CDR1 MNHNY, CDR2 SVGAGI (reference sequence). The CDR3 region is CASSYGGQGLYEQYF. CDR3 nucleotides: TGTGCCAGCAGTTACGGGGGACAGGGGCTCTACGAGCAGTACTTC.

The V and J genes are TRBV7-3 and TRBJ1-1; D is unclear. V was cut by 0 bases and J by 1 base, with 9 bases left in between. The germline V gene encodes CDR1 SGHTA and CDR2 FQGTGA. The CDR3 has 15 amino acids. DNA for the CDR3: TGTGCCAGCAGCTTAACTAATGCAGCGAACACTGAAGCTTTCTTT. Protein sequence: CASSLTNAANTEAFF.

About this clonotype: A much larger clone differs by one base, so this may be a read error. CDR3 residues: CASGEPRAYF. The CDR3 DNA sequence: TGTGCCAGCGGTGAACCGAGAGCGTACTTC. This rearrangement joins TRBV6-1 to TRBJ2-7; D ambiguous. The CDR3 consists of 10 residues. Germline values: CDR1 MNHNS, CDR2 SASEGT.